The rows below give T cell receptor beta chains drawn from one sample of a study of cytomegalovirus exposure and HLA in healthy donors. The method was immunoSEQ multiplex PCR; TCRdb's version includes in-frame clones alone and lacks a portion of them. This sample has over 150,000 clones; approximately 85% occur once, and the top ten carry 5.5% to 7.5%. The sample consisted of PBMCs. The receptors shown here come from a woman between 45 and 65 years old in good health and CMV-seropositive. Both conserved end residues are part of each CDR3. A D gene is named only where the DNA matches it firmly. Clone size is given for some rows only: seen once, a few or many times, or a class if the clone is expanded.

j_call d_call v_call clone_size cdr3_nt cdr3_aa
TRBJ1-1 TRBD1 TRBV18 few TGTGCCAGCTCACCTCAGGATAGGACAGGAGAGGCTTTCTTT CASSPQDRTGEAFF
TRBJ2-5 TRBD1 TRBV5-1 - TGCGCCAGCAGCTTCGGGACAGCAGAGGAGACCCAGTACTTC CASSFGTAEETQYF
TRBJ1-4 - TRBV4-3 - TGCGCCAGCAGCCAAGATCGGAGGGGCGGAGAAAAACTGTTTTTT CASSQDRRGGEKLFF
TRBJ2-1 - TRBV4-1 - TGCGCTAGCCAGGCCCGAAGTGAGCAGTTCTTC CASQARSEQFF
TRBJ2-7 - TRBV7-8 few TGTGCCAGCAGCCCCCGTACCCCTAGGGGTACGGTGGAGCAGTACTTC CASSPRTPRGTVEQYF
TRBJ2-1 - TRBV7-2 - TGTGCCAGCAGCTTCCGGTTTTTCAATGAGCAGTTCTTC CASSFRFFNEQFF
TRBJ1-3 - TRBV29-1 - TGCAGCGTTGGACAGGCCGGTGGAAACACCATATATTTT CSVGQAGGNTIYF
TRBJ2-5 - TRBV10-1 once TGCGCCAGCAGTGATATCAGGGGTGAGACCCAGTACTTC CASSDIRGETQYF
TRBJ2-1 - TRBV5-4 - TGTGCCAGCAGCTTTCTAGCCAATGAGCAGTTCTTC CASSFLANEQFF
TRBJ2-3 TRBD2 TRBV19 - TGTGCCAGTAGTTTCCGACTAGCGGGGGGAAAAGATACGCAGTATTTT CASSFRLAGGKDTQYF
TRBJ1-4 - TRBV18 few TGTGCCAGCTCTGCCTACACGGGGTATGATTCTGAAAAACTGTTTTTT CASSAYTGYDSEKLFF
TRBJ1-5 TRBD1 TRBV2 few TGTGCCAGCAGTGAAGGGACAGGGGGCAATCAGCCCCAGCATTTT CASSEGTGGNQPQHF
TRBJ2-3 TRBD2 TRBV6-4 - TGTGCCAGCAGCGCCACCGGGACTAGTTTCGCGCAGTATTTT CASSATGTSFAQYF
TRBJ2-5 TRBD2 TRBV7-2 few TGTGCCAGCAGATCCTCTCAAGGTGGCGGGGGGGCCCGAGAGACCCAGTACTTC CASRSSQGGGGARETQYF
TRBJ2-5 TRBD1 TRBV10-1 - TGCGCCAGCAGTGATGACAGGGGGGGACAAGAGACCCAGTACTTC CASSDDRGGQETQYF
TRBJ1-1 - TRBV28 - TGTGCCAGCAGTAACCCATCAGGGAACACTGAAGCTTTCTTT CASSNPSGNTEAFF
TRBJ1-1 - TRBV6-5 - TGTGCCAGCAGTTACTCGAGGGAGGGGAGGACTGAAGCTTTCTTT CASSYSREGRTEAFF
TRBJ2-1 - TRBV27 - TGTGCCAGCACCCTGGTGAGTGGCTCCTACAATGAGCAGTTCTTC CASTLVSGSYNEQFF
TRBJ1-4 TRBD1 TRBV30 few TGTGCCTGGAGTCTCTCTGGACAGGCCCCCGCTCGTGAAAAACTGTTTTTT CAWSLSGQAPAREKLFF
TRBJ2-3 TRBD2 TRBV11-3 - TGTGCCAGCAGCTTAGGGTTAGCGGGGACTAGCACAGATACGCAGTATTTT CASSLGLAGTSTDTQYF
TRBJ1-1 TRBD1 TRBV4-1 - TGCGCCAGCAGCCAACCCCTCAGACCGGGACAGGGGCACACTGAAGCTTTCTTT CASSQPLRPGQGHTEAFF
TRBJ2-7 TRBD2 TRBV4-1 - TGCGCCAGCAGCCAGGGACTAGCCCTCTACGAGCAGTACTTC CASSQGLALYEQYF
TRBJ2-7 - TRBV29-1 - TGCAGCGGGGCGGAGTACGGGGGTGAGCAGTACTTC CSGAEYGGEQYF
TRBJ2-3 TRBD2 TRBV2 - TGTGCCAGCAGTGAAAACCGGGACTATCCAGATACGCAGTATTTT CASSENRDYPDTQYF
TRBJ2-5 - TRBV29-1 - TGCAGCGTTAGGTCTAGTCCAACGGAGACCCAGTACTTC CSVRSSPTETQYF
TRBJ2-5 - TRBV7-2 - TGTGCCAGCAGCTTAGAAATGGGAGAAGAGACCCAGTACTTC CASSLEMGEETQYF